This TCR beta chain comes out of a study of blood T cell repertoires in COVID-19. Measured with immunoSEQ multiplex PCR; TCRdb has only the in-frame clones, and not every one. The sample includes about 110,000 clones, around 85% seen only once; the top ten take approximately 1.5%. This CDR3 has 16 residues. Trimming took off 5 bases at V and 1 base at J, with 16 bases between the two ends. Germline V gene sequence: CDR1 SGDLS, CDR2 YYNGEE. The sequence derives from a man aged 45-65 years with acute or convalescent COVID-19. The sample comprised peripheral blood. The V call is TRBV9, the J call TRBJ1-5; D might be TRBD1 (6 bases). The CDR3 DNA sequence: TGTGCCAGCAGTCCCTACAGGGCATCGAGCAATCAGCCCCAGCATTTT. It encodes CASSPYRASSNQPQHF.